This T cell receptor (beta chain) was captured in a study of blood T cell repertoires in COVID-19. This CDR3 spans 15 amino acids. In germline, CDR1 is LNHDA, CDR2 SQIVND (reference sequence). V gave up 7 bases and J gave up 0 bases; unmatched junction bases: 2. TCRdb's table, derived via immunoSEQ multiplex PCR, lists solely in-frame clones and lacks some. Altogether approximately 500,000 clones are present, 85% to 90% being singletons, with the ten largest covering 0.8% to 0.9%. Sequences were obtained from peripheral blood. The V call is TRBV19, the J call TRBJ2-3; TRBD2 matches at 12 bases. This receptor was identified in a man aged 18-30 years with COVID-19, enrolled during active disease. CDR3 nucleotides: TGTGCCAGTAAAACTAGCGGGGGGAGCACAGATACGCAGTATTTT. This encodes CASKTSGGSTDTQYF. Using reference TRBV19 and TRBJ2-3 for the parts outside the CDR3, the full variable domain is DGGITQSPKYLFRKEGQNVTLSCEQNLNHDAMYWYRQDPGQGLRLIYYSQIVNDFQKGDIAEGYSVSREKKESFPLTVTSAQKNPTAFYLCASKTSGGSTDTQYFGPGTRLTVL.